Below are 20 T cell receptor beta chains sequenced from a single sample in a study of T cells in Graves' hyperthyroidism and ophthalmopathy. RNA transcripts provided the source from which TCR beta CDR3 regions were amplified. The TCR CDR3 was amplified in a first-round RT-PCR using the HTBI primer set. TCRdb analysed the multiplex PCR reads with MiXCR anew, one entry per CDR3 protein. Of over 400,000 distinct CDR3 sequences in the sample, less than 25% are singletons; the top ten hold about 49%. Sample: blood. The origin of the receptors is a woman aged 70 to 79 with Graves' ophthalmopathy.

This clonotype was seen ten or more times. The V and J genes are TRBV12-5 and TRBJ2-2; no clear D gene. With 2 bases removed from V and 8 bases from J, the gap between germline ends came to 3 bases. Looked up from germline, CDR1 is LGHNT and CDR2 is FRNRAP. There are 11 residues in the CDR3. This CDR3 is CASGLTGELFF. The CDR3 DNA reads as TGTGCTAGTGGTTTGACTGGGGAGCTGTTTTTT. Variable domain in full (rest from reference TRBV12-5 and TRBJ2-2): DARVTQTPRHKVTEMGQEVTMRCQPILGHNTVFWYRQTMMQGLELLAYFRNRAPLDDSGMPKDRFSAEMPDATLATLKIQPSEPRDSAVYFCASGLTGELFFGEGSRLTVL.

There are a few counts of this clonotype. V usage is TRBV5-6 and J usage is TRBJ2-2, with D perhaps matching TRBD1 (6 bases). Germline assignment: CDR1 SGHDT and CDR2 YYEEEE. Trimming shortened V by 5 bases and J by 8 bases, and 19 bases separated the two germline ends. This CDR3 has 15 residues. The CDR3 sequence: CASRLMDSPMGELFF. CDR3 nucleotides: TGTGCCAGCAGGCTTATGGACAGCCCCATGGGGGAGCTGTTTTTT.

This clonotype came up many times. The chain combines TRBV30 with TRBJ2-5; 14 nucleotides match TRBD2. V dropped 3 bases and J dropped 5; count of bases not matched to a gene: 8. This CDR3 has 16 residues. From germline, CDR1 is GTSNPN and CDR2 SVGIG (reference sequence). This chain's CDR3 is CAWSLGLAGVSETQYF. The CDR3, as DNA: TGTGCCTGGAGCTTGGGACTAGCGGGAGTTTCCGAGACCCAGTACTTC.

This clonotype was observed once. The chain links TRBV11-2 to TRBJ2-7; a possible D gene is TRBD2 (7 bases). The germline V gene has CDR1 SGHAT and CDR2 FQNNGV. This CDR3 has 14 amino acids. V was pared by 5 bases and J by 6 bases, with 17 bases between. The chain's CDR3 is CASSLGGGRGEQYF. The CDR3 DNA reads TGTGCCAGCAGCCTAGGCGGGGGCAGGGGCGAGCAGTACTTC.

V usage is TRBV12-3 or TRBV12-4 and J usage is TRBJ2-3; no clear D gene. Trimming took off 3 bases at V and 8 bases at J, with 9 bases between the two ends. The CDR3 sequence is 12 residues long. Here the CDR3 reads CASSLPSGTQYF. The CDR3 DNA reads TGTGCCAGCAGTTTGCCGTCGGGTACGCAGTATTTT.

The rearrangement uses TRBV5-8 and TRBJ1-3; D may be TRBD1 (5 bases). Germline V gene lookup returns CDR1 SGHTS and CDR2 YDEGEE. V lost 2 bases to trimming and J lost 4 bases, with 16 bases between them. This CDR3 is built from 16 residues. The CDR3 nucleotides are TGTGCCAGCAGCTTCACCGTCCTAAGGGGAGGAAACACCATATATTTT. Residues: CASSFTVLRGGNTIYF. The full variable domain, in which reference TRBV5-8 and TRBJ1-3 provide the parts outside the CDR3, is EAGVTQSPTHLIKTRGQQATLRCSPISGHTSVYWYQQALGLGLQFLLWYDEGEERNRGNFPPRFSGRQFPNYSSELNVNALELEDSALYLCASSFTVLRGGNTIYFGEGSWLTVV.

The rearrangement links TRBV6-1 to TRBJ1-2; D remains ambiguous. The CDR3 is 13 amino acids. V lost 4 bases to trimming and J lost 4 bases, with 10 bases between them. The germline CDR1 and CDR2 sequences are MNHNS and SASEGT. Here the CDR3 DNA reads TGTGCCAGCAGTGGATCGGGAGGCTATGGCTACACCTTC. It encodes CASSGSGGYGYTF.

This chain connects TRBV7-9 to TRBJ2-7; 9 bases fit TRBD2. V shed 3 bases, J shed 5 bases, and the junction held 5 bases outside the gene matches. The CDR3 length is 14 residues. CDR1 SEHNR and CDR2 FQNEAQ come from the germline V gene (reference sequence). The CDR3 loop reads CASSLAGTSNEQYF. For the CDR3, the DNA is TGTGCCAGCAGCTTGGCCGGGACTAGCAACGAGCAGTACTTC.

In DNA form, the CDR3 reads TGCAGTGCTAGAGATCATGTTCGTGGGAGGGGGAGAAACATTCAGTACTTC. Translation: CSARDHVRGRGRNIQYF. The rearrangement links TRBV20-1 to TRBJ2-4, with a weak D call TRBD2 (7 bases). CDR3 size: 17 residues. CDR1 and CDR2 (germline): DFQATT, SNEGSKA (reference sequence). Trimming stripped 0 bases from V and 6 bases from J, with 21 bases between.

This clonotype was recorded many times. The J gene is TRBJ1-4, the V gene TRBV2; 9 bases line up with TRBD1. After removal of 2 bases from V and 7 bases from J, the junction contained 5 bases not matched to a gene. Germline values: CDR1 SNHLY, CDR2 FYNNEI. CDR3 length: 15 residues. The CDR3 loop reads CASSESGTGLEKLFF. The CDR3 DNA is TGTGCCAGCAGTGAATCCGGGACAGGGCTTGAAAAACTGTTTTTT.

This clonotype was seen only once. The chain has TRBV6-5 and TRBJ1-2; D might be TRBD1 (6 bases). The V gene lost 2 bases and the J gene lost 8 bases, with 9 bases spanning the gap. In germline, CDR1 is MNHEY, CDR2 SVGAGI. The CDR3 extends over 12 amino acids. CDR3 sequence: CASSYNRVGYTF. DNA for the CDR3: TGTGCCAGCAGTTACAACAGGGTCGGCTACACCTTC.

This clonotype was detected a few times. The J gene is TRBJ2-3, the V gene TRBV27, with 7 bases fitting TRBD1. The CDR3 has 18 residues. Germline trimming cut 6 bases from V and 2 bases from J; bases unmatched to any gene: 17. Germline assignment: CDR1 MNHEY and CDR2 SMNVEV (reference sequence). Written as DNA, the CDR3 is TGTGCCAGCAGACACTCCAAACCACCGGGACAGATCACAGATACGCAGTATTTT. Amino acid sequence: CASRHSKPPGQITDTQYF.

There are a few counts of this clonotype. The V gene is TRBV18, the J gene TRBJ2-1; 9 bases line up with TRBD1. Germline CDR1 KGHSH, CDR2 LQKENI. V gave up 2 bases and J gave up 9 bases; unmatched junction bases: 11. This CDR3 region has 16 residues. The CDR3 here is CASSPSWDRESTEQFF. In DNA form, the CDR3 reads TGTGCCAGCTCACCATCGTGGGACAGGGAAAGTACTGAGCAGTTCTTC.

The V gene is TRBV5-6, the J gene TRBJ2-5; 7 nucleotides agree with TRBD2. This CDR3 is built from 14 residues. Per germline, CDR1 SGHDT and CDR2 YYEEEE. The V gene end was trimmed by 2 bases and the J gene end by 5 bases; junction bases not matched to a gene: 6. CDR3 residues: CASSFRGGVETQYF. CDR3 nucleotides: TGTGCCAGCAGCTTCCGGGGAGGGGTGGAGACCCAGTACTTC. The variable domain in full, completed from reference TRBV5-6 and TRBJ2-5, reads DAGVTQSPTHLIKTRGQQVTLRCSPKSGHDTVSWYQQALGQGPQFIFQYYEEEERQRGNFPDRFSGHQFPNYSSELNVNALLLGDSALYLCASSFRGGVETQYFGPGTRLLVL.

This clonotype was observed many times. The chain carries TRBV2 and TRBJ2-3, with D perhaps assigned TRBD1 or TRBD2 (5 bases each). The CDR3 runs to 15 residues. V was shortened by 4 bases and J by 4 bases, with 15 bases between the two germline ends. Germline CDR1 SNHLY, CDR2 FYNNEI. The CDR3 is CASSGWDRGADTQYF. CDR3 coding DNA: TGTGCCAGCAGTGGGTGGGACCGAGGGGCAGATACGCAGTATTTT.

The chain is built from TRBV30 and TRBJ1-6, with TRBD1 as a possible D gene (6 bases). This CDR3 spans 14 amino acids. Germline CDR1 and CDR2: GTSNPN and SVGIG (reference sequence). V was clipped by 4 bases and J by 8 bases, with 15 bases between them. The CDR3 DNA is TGTGCCTGGACGACAGGAGCTTTTGATTCACCCCTCCACTTT. Translation gives CAWTTGAFDSPLHF. The full variable domain, with the rest looked up from reference TRBV30 and TRBJ1-6, is SQTIHQWPATLVQPVGSPLSLECTVEGTSNPNLYWYRQAAGRGLQLLFYSVGIGQISSEVPQNLSASRPQDRQFILSSKKLLLSDSGFYLCAWTTGAFDSPLHFGNGTRLTVT.

This clonotype came up many times. The gene calls are TRBV2 and TRBJ1-1; D perhaps matches TRBD1 (5 bases). V was cut by 8 bases and J by 4 bases, with 17 bases left in between. CDR1 SNHLY and CDR2 FYNNEI come from the germline V gene. CDR3 length: 14 amino acids. The CDR3 coding sequence is TGTGCCAGCGTACCTATGGTGAGGGGCACTGAAGCTTTCTTT. This codes for CASVPMVRGTEAFF.

This clonotype was counted a few times. The genes are TRBV20-1 and TRBJ2-4; 8 positions agree with TRBD2. V gave up 3 bases and J gave up 8 bases; unmatched junction bases: 3. CDR1 is DFQATT, CDR2 SNEGSKA, per germline (reference sequence). This CDR3 has 12 amino acids. CDR3 sequence: CSASGRGDIQYF. CDR3 nucleotides: TGCAGTGCTAGCGGGAGGGGGGACATTCAGTACTTC.

In its sample, this clonotype was seen a few times. The chain has TRBV5-1 and TRBJ2-3, with a tentative D call TRBD2 (5 bases). The V gene's germline CDR1 is SGHRS and CDR2 YFSETQ. The CDR3 totals 14 residues. Trimming pared 6 bases from V and 6 bases from J, leaving 17 bases between. CDR3 residues: CASMVTSFPDTQYF. CDR3 nucleotides: TGCGCCAGCATGGTAACTAGTTTTCCCGATACGCAGTATTTT. The full variable domain, its missing parts supplied by reference TRBV5-1 and TRBJ2-3, is KAGVTQTPRYLIKTRGQQVTLSCSPISGHRSVSWYQQTPGQGLQFLFEYFSETQRNKGNFPGRFSGRQFSNSRSEMNVSTLELGDSALYLCASMVTSFPDTQYFGPGTRLTVL.

This sequence joins TRBV5-5 and TRBJ2-7, with D tentatively TRBD1 or TRBD2 (5 bases each). Germline V gene lookup returns CDR1 SGHKS and CDR2 YYEKEE (reference sequence). The CDR3 contains 14 residues. V lost 2 bases to trimming and J lost 2 bases, with 11 bases between them. CDR3 protein: CASSLMGDAYEQYF. The CDR3, as DNA: TGTGCCAGCAGCTTAATGGGGGACGCCTACGAGCAGTACTTC.